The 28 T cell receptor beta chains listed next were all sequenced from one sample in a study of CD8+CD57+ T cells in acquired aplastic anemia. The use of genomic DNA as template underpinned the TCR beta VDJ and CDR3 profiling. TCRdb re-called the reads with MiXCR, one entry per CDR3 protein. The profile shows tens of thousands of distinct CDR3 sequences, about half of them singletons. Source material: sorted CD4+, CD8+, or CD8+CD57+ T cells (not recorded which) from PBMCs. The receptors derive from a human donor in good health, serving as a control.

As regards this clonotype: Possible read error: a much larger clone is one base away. DNA of the CDR3: TGCAGTGCTACCGGACTAGCGGCGAGACTCTCCTACAGTGAGCAGTTCTTC. It encodes CSATGLAARLSYSEQFF. The V call is TRBV20-1, the J call TRBJ2-1, with 10 bases matching TRBD2. Germline V gene sequence: CDR1 DFQATT, CDR2 SNEGSKA (reference sequence). CDR3 length: 17 amino acids.

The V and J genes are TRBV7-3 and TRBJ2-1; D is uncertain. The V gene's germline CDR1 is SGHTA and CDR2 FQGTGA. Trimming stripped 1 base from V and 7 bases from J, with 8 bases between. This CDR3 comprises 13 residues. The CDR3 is CASSLIVGNEQFF. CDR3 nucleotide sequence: TGTGCCAGCAGCTTAATAGTAGGGAATGAGCAGTTCTTC.

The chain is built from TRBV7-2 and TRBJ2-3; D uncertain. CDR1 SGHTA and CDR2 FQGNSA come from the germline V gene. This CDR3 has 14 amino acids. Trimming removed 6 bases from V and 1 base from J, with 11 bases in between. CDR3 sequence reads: CASRFTAGTDTQYF. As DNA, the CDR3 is TGTGCCAGCAGGTTTACCGCTGGCACAGATACGCAGTATTTT.

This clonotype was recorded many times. The CDR3 loop is CASTLVNTGELFF. DNA of the CDR3: TGTGCCAGCACCCTAGTGAACACCGGGGAGCTGTTTTTT. This chain links TRBV6-1 with TRBJ2-2; the D is unclear. V was trimmed by 7 bases and J by 1 base, leaving 7 bases between them. Germline-derived CDR1 and CDR2 are MNHNS and SASEGT. The CDR3 runs 13 residues.

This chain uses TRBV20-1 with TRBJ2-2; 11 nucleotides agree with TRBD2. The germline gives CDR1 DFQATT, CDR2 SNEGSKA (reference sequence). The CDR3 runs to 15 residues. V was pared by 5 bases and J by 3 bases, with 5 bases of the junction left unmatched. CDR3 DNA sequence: TGCAGTGCTCTCTCTAGCGGGGGGCACACCGGGGAGCTGTTTTTT. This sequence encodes CSALSSGGHTGELFF.

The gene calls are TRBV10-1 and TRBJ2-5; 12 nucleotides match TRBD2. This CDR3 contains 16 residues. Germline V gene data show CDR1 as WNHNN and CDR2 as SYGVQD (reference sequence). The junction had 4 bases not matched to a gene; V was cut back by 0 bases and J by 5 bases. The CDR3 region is CASSESSTSGGETQYF. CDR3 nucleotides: TGCGCCAGCAGTGAGTCGAGTACTAGCGGGGGGGAGACCCAGTACTTC.

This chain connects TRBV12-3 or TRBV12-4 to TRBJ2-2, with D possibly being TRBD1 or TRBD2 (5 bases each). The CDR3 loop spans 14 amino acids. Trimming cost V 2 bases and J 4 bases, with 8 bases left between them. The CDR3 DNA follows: TGTGCCAGCAGTTTAACGGGACCCACCGGGGAGCTGTTTTTT. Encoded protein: CASSLTGPTGELFF.

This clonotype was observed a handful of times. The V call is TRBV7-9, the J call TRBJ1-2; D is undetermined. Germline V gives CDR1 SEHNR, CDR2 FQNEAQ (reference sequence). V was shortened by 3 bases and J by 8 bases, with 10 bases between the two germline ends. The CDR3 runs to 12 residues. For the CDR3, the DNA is TGTGCCAGCAGCTTTACACCAACCGGCTACACCTTC. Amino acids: CASSFTPTGYTF.

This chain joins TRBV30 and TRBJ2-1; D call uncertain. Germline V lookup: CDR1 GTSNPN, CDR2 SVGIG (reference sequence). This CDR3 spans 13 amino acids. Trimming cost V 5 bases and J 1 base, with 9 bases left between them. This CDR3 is CAWGSGSYNEQFF. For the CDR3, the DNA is TGTGCCTGGGGTAGTGGGTCCTACAATGAGCAGTTCTTC.

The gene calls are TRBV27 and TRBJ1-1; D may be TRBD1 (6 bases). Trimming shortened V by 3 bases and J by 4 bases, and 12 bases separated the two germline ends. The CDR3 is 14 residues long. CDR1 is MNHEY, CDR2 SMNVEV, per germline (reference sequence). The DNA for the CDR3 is TGTGCCAGCAGTTTCCAGGGGACCAGCACTGAAGCTTTCTTT. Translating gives CASSFQGTSTEAFF.

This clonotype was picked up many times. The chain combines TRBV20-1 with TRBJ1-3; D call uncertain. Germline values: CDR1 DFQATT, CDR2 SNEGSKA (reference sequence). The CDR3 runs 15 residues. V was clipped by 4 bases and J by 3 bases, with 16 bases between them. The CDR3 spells CSAMVWTESGNTIYF. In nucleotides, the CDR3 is TGCAGTGCTATGGTATGGACGGAGAGTGGAAACACCATATATTTT.

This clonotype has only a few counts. The CDR3 here is CATSDLTSGGRGTGELFF. Written as DNA, the CDR3 is TGTGCCACCAGTGACTTGACTAGCGGGGGGCGGGGCACCGGGGAGCTGTTTTTT. The chain employs TRBV24-1 and TRBJ2-2; 13 bases fit TRBD2. CDR3 length: 18 amino acids. Germline trimming cut 4 bases from V and 4 bases from J; bases unmatched to any gene: 8. Per germline, CDR1 KGHDR and CDR2 SFDVKD.

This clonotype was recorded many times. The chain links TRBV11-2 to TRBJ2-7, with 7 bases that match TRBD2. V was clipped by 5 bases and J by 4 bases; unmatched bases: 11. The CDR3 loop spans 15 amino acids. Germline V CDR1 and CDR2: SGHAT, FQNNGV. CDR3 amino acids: CASSPEGGALYEQYF. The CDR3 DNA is TGTGCCAGCAGCCCTGAGGGAGGGGCGTTATACGAGCAGTACTTC. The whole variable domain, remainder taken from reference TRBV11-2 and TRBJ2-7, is EAGVAQSPRYKIIEKRQSVAFWCNPISGHATLYWYQQILGQGPKLLIQFQNNGVVDDSQLPKDRFSAERLKGVDSTLKIQPAKLEDSAVYLCASSPEGGALYEQYFGPGTRLTVT.

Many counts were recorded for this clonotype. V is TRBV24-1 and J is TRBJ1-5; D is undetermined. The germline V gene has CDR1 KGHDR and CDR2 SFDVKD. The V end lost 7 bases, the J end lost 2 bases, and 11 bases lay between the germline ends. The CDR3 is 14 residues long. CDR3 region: CATRAGRGNQPQHF. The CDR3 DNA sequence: TGTGCCACCAGGGCCGGGAGGGGCAATCAGCCCCAGCATTTT.

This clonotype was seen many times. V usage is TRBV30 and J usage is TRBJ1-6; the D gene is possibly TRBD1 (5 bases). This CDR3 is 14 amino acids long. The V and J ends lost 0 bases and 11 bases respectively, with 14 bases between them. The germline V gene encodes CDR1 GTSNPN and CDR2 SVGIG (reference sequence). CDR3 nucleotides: TGTGCCTGGAGTGTACGGGGGGAGGTGCCACCCCTCCACTTT. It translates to CAWSVRGEVPPLHF.

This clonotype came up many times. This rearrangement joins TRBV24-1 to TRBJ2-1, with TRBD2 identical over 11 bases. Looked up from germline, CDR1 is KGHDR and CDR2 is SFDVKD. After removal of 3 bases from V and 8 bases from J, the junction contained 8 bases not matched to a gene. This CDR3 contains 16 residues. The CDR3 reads CATSDTYGTSGYEQFF. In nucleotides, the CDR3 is TGTGCCACCAGTGATACATACGGGACTAGCGGCTATGAGCAGTTCTTC.

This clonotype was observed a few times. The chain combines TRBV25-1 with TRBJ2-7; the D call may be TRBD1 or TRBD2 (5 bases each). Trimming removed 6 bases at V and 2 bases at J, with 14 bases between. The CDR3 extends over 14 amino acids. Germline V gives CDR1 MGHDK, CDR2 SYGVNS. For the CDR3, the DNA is TGTGCCAGCAGCCGGGACGGAGGACCCTACGAGCAGTACTTC. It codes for CASSRDGGPYEQYF.

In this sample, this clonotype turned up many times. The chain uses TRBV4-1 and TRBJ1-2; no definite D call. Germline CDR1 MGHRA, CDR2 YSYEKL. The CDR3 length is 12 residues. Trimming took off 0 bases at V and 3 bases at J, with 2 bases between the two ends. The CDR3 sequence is CASSQDYYGYTF. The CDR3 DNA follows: TGCGCCAGCAGCCAAGATTACTATGGCTACACCTTC.

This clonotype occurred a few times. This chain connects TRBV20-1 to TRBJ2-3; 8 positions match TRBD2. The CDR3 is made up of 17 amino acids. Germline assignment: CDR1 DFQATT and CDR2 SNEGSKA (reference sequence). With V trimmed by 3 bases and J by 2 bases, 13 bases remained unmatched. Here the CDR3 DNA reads TGCAGTGCTAGTAAAGCGGGAGAGGATTCGGTCACAGATACGCAGTATTTT. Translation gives CSASKAGEDSVTDTQYF.

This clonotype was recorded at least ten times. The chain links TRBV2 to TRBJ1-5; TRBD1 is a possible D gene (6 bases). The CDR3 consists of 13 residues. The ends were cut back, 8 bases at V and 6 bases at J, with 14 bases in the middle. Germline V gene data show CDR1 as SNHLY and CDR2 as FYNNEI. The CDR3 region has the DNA TGTGCCAGCTATTTCCAGGGGCCTCAGCCCCAGCATTTT. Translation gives CASYFQGPQPQHF.

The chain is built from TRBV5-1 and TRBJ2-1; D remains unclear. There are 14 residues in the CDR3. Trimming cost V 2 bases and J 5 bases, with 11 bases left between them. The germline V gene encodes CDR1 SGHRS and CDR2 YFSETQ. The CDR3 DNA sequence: TGCGCCAGCAGCTTACAGCCTACGAACAATGAGCAGTTCTTC. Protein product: CASSLQPTNNEQFF.

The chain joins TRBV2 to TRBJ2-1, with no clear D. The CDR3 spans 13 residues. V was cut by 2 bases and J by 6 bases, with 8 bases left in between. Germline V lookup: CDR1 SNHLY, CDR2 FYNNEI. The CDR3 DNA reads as TGTGCCAGCAGTGAACGATATTTCAATGAGCAGTTCTTC. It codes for CASSERYFNEQFF.

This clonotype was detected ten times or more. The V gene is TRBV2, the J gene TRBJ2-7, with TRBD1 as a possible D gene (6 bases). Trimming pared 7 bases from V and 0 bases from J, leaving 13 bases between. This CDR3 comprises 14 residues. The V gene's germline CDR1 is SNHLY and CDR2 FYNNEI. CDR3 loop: CASNDRIYSYEQYF. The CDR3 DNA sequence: TGTGCCAGCAACGACAGGATATACTCCTACGAGCAGTACTTC.

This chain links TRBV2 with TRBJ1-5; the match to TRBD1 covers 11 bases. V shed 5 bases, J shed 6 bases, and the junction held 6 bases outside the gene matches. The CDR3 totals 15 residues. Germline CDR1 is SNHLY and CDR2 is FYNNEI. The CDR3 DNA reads TGTGCCAGCAGTTCGGACAGGGGGCTTGCTCAGCCCCAGCATTTT. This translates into CASSSDRGLAQPQHF.

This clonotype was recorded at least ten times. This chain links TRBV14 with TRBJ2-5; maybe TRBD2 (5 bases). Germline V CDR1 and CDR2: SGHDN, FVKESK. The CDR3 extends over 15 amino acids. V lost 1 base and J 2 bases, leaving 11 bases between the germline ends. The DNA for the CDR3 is TGTGCCAGCAGCCAAGTTATGGGAGATCAAGAGACCCAGTACTTC. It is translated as CASSQVMGDQETQYF.

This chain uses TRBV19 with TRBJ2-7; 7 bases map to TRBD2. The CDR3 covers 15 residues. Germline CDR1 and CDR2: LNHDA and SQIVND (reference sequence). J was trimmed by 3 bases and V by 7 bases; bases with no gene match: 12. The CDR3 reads CASTLGGTEDYEQYF. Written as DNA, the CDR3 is TGTGCCAGTACCCTCGGGGGGACGGAGGACTACGAGCAGTACTTC. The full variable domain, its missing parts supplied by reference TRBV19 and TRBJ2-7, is DGGITQSPKYLFRKEGQNVTLSCEQNLNHDAMYWYRQDPGQGLRLIYYSQIVNDFQKGDIAEGYSVSREKKESFPLTVTSAQKNPTAFYLCASTLGGTEDYEQYFGPGTRLTVT.

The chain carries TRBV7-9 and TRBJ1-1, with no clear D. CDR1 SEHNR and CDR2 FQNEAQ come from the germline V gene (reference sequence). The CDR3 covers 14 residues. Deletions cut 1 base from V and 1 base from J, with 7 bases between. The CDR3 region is CASSLGTANTEAFF. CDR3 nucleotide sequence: TGTGCCAGCAGCTTAGGAACGGCGAACACTGAAGCTTTCTTT.

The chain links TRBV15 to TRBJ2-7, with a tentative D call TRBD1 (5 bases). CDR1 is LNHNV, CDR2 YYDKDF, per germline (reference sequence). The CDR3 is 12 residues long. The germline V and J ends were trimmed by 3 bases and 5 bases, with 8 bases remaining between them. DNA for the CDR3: TGTGCCACCAGCAGCGGACAAGACGAGCAGTACGTC. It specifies CATSSGQDEQYV.